Listed below are T cell receptor beta chains from one sample, sequenced in a study of patients and donors after allogeneic stem cell transplantation. TCRdb fed the RT-PCR reads into MiXCR, producing one record per CDR3 protein. The profile shows roughly 940,000 distinct CDR3 sequences, roughly 18% of them singletons. Specimen: blood, either unsorted or a sorted T cell fraction (not recorded which). Receptor source: a human donor who was either an allogeneic HSCT recipient or a stem cell or donor lymphocyte infusion donor (not recorded which). It is not recorded whose cells these are; they may come from a transplant donor. The CDR3 runs from the conserved cysteine through the conserved F or W. D genes are given only for firm matches. The size of a clone is reported for some rows only, either as once, few or many, or as a class for expanded clones.

V	D	size	J	DNA	CDR3
TRBV7-2	TRBD1	few	TRBJ2-1	TGTGCCAGCAGCTTCACGGGACAGGGGTACAATGAGCAGTTCTTC	CASSFTGQGYNEQFF
TRBV9	-	-	TRBJ2-3	TGTGCCAGCAGCGTAGGAGGAAGGAAGACAGATACGCAGTATTTT	CASSVGGRKTDTQYF
TRBV9	-	-	TRBJ2-7	TGTGCCAGCAGCGCAGAAAACAGGGTCCACGAGCAGTACTTC	CASSAENRVHEQYF
TRBV7-2	TRBD1	few	TRBJ2-4	TGTGCCAGCAGCTCAATCCGGACAGGACTAGCCAAAAACATTCAGTACTTC	CASSSIRTGLAKNIQYF
TRBV27	-	-	TRBJ1-3	TGTGCCAGCAGTTGGAAGGGGCCTCCCTCCGGAAACACCATATATTTT	CASSWKGPPSGNTIYF
TRBV10-3	TRBD1	many	TRBJ1-1	TGTGCCATCAGGACAGGGCAGACTGAAGCTTTCTTT	CAIRTGQTEAFF
TRBV7-8	TRBD1	-	TRBJ1-1	TGTGCCAGCAGCCTTGAGAGCGCAGGGGGAACTGAAGCTTTCTTT	CASSLESAGGTEAFF
TRBV7-2	-	few	TRBJ2-1	TGTGCCAGCAGCTTAGGGGGGCCGATCATCCATGAGCAGTTCTTC	CASSLGGPIIHEQFF
TRBV30	-	-	TRBJ2-7	TGTGCCTACTTGCCAGCCTTAACCTACGAGCAGTACTTC	CAYLPALTYEQYF
TRBV7-2	-	few	TRBJ1-6	TGTGCCAGCAGCCCCCAGACAGCTAATAATTCACCCCTCCACTTT	CASSPQTANNSPLHF
TRBV20-1	TRBD1	-	TRBJ2-3	TGCAGTGCTAGAACGCCGGCGGACAGGGGTGCGGATACGCAGTATTTT	CSARTPADRGADTQYF
TRBV24-1	-	-	TRBJ1-2	TGTGCCACCAGTGACCACAACTATGGCTACACCTTC	CATSDHNYGYTF
TRBV10-3	TRBD1	-	TRBJ2-5	TGTGCCATCAGTGTGGTAGGACAGGGGGAGACCCAGTACTTC	CAISVVGQGETQYF
TRBV6-4	-	-	TRBJ2-3	TGTGCCAGCAGTGACGAGACTAGAAGTTCCACAGATACGCAGTATTTT	CASSDETRSSTDTQYF
TRBV20-1	TRBD1	few	TRBJ1-5	TGCAGTGCTGCCCGACACAGGGGGCTTCCTCTCACTCAGCCCCAGCATTTT	CSAARHRGLPLTQPQHF
TRBV7-9	-	-	TRBJ2-3	TGTGCCATCTTGGGACTCCCAGAGGCAGTTACGCAGTATTTT	CAILGLPEAVTQYF
TRBV7-2	-	-	TRBJ2-7	TGTGCCAGCAGCTTAAGGCGCCTCGGGGGCAGCCAGAACGAGCAGTACTTC	CASSLRRLGGSQNEQYF
TRBV27	-	few	TRBJ2-1	TGTGCCAGCAGTTTCGTCTCGGCCCGTGAGCAGTTCTTC	CASSFVSAREQFF
TRBV30	TRBD1	once	TRBJ1-2	TGTGCCTGGAGCCGGACAGGGGCGACCTATGGCTACACCTTC	CAWSRTGATYGYTF
TRBV30	TRBD1	few	TRBJ2-7	TGTGCCTGGAAAACAGGGGCCGAGCAGTACTTC	CAWKTGAEQYF
TRBV4-2	-	few	TRBJ2-5	TGTGCCAGCAGCCAACTAGGAGAGGGTAAGACCCAGTACTTC	CASSQLGEGKTQYF
TRBV5-1	-	many	TRBJ2-2	TGTGCCAGCAGTTTGACACCGAACACCGGGGAGCTGTTTTTT	CASSLTPNTGELFF
TRBV12-3/TRBV12-4	TRBD1	few	TRBJ2-1	TGTGCCAGCGGGGGGAAGGGACAGGGAAACAATGAGCAGTTCTTC	CASGGKGQGNNEQFF
TRBV6-2/TRBV6-3	TRBD1	few	TRBJ2-1	TGTGCCAGCATTCCAACACAGGGGGCTGGGCAGTTCTTC	CASIPTQGAGQFF
TRBV12-3/TRBV12-4	-	few	TRBJ2-1	TGTGCCAGCAGCCCAACAGCGAGGTCCTACAATGAGCAGTTCTTC	CASSPTARSYNEQFF
TRBV12-3/TRBV12-4	TRBD2	-	TRBJ2-7	TGTGCCAGCAGTTTTAGCGGGGGCCTCTCCTACGAGCAGTACTTC	CASSFSGGLSYEQYF
TRBV12-3/TRBV12-4	-	-	TRBJ1-1	TGTGCCAGCAGTATTTCTGGTGGGTACGGCACTGAAGCTTTCTTT	CASSISGGYGTEAFF
TRBV12-5	-	few	TRBJ1-1	TGTGCTAGTGGTTCGGGGGGGGTTGAAGCTTTCTTT	CASGSGGVEAFF
TRBV4-3	-	many	TRBJ2-2	TGCGCCAGCAGCCAAGATGGGGGTGGCACCTACACCGGGGAGCTGTTTTTT	CASSQDGGGTYTGELFF
TRBV5-6	-	few	TRBJ2-2	TGTGCCAGCAGCTTGGGGGGGCGCGTCACCGGGGAGCTGTTTTTT	CASSLGGRVTGELFF
TRBV4-1	-	-	TRBJ2-3	TGCGCCAGCAGCCAATCCGGGGAGGGCACAGATACGCAGTATTTT	CASSQSGEGTDTQYF
TRBV20-1	TRBD1	-	TRBJ1-4	TGCAGTGCTAGAGTTACAGGGGGCACTAATGAAAAACTGTTTTTT	CSARVTGGTNEKLFF
TRBV12-3/TRBV12-4	TRBD1	many	TRBJ1-4	TGTGCCAGCACCCGGGACAGCAAACGCTCAACTAATGAAAAACTGTTTTTT	CASTRDSKRSTNEKLFF
TRBV2	-	few	TRBJ1-5	TGTGCCAGCAGTGAAGGTCTCGGATATGCGCCCCAGCATTTT	CASSEGLGYAPQHF
TRBV12-3/TRBV12-4	TRBD2	-	TRBJ2-7	TGTGCCAGCAGTCTCTTTAGCGGGAGGCCCCACGAGCAGTACTTC	CASSLFSGRPHEQYF
TRBV11-1	-	-	TRBJ1-5	TGTGCCAGCAGCCTATTCTCTGTAAGGGAGAATAGCAATCAGCCCCAGCATTTT	CASSLFSVRENSNQPQHF
TRBV28	-	many	TRBJ2-7	TGTGCCAGCAGTTTATTCAGTGCCGGACCGACCTACTTC	CASSLFSAGPTYF
TRBV15	-	-	TRBJ1-1	TGTGCCACAACTGACAGGCGGGGCACTGAAGCTTTCTTT	CATTDRRGTEAFF
TRBV6-2/TRBV6-3	TRBD1	once	TRBJ2-7	TGTGCCAGCAGCCGGACAGGGTTCACCTACGAGCAGTACTTC	CASSRTGFTYEQYF
TRBV12-3/TRBV12-4	-	many	TRBJ1-1	TGTGCCAGCAGTCGCGGCGGGTACACTGAAGCTTTCTTT	CASSRGGYTEAFF
TRBV24-1	TRBD2	-	TRBJ2-1	TGTGCCACCCAATCTAGCGGGAGGATCGACCACAATGAGCAGTTCTTC	CATQSSGRIDHNEQFF
TRBV20-1	TRBD2	-	TRBJ2-3	TGCAGTGCTAGAAGCGGGACTAGCACAGATACGCAGTATTTT	CSARSGTSTDTQYF
TRBV12-3/TRBV12-4	-	-	TRBJ2-1	TGTGCCAGCAGCCGACTACCGGGACTCGCAGTCAATGAGCAGTTCTTC	CASSRLPGLAVNEQFF
TRBV10-3	-	few	TRBJ2-2	TGTGCCATCACAGGGGACGCATCCACCGGGGAGCTGTTTTTT	CAITGDASTGELFF
TRBV20-1	-	-	TRBJ1-3	TGCAGTGCTAGTCGGGACACCTCTGGAAACACCATATATTTT	CSASRDTSGNTIYF
TRBV5-1	TRBD1	many	TRBJ2-5	TGCGCCAGCAGACAACCGGGACAGCAAGAGACCCAGTACTTC	CASRQPGQQETQYF
TRBV6-1	-	-	TRBJ1-1	TGTGCCAGCAGCCCCGGCCTGGGGTTGAACACTGAAGCTTTCTTT	CASSPGLGLNTEAFF
TRBV5-5	-	-	TRBJ2-3	TGTGCCAGCAGCCCTAGCGACATGGGCTTCACAGATACGCAGTATTTT	CASSPSDMGFTDTQYF
TRBV29-1	TRBD1	-	TRBJ1-1	TGCAGCGTTGGCCGGGACAGGGGATCGGGTGAAGCTTTCTTT	CSVGRDRGSGEAFF
TRBV7-9	TRBD2	-	TRBJ2-7	TGTGCCAGCAGCTTCTACGGGCGGGGGGAAAATCTCTACGAGCAGTACTTC	CASSFYGRGENLYEQYF
TRBV7-8	TRBD1	few	TRBJ1-2	TGTGCCAGCAGCTCCACACGGGACAGATCTAACTATGGCTACACCTTC	CASSSTRDRSNYGYTF
TRBV19	TRBD2	-	TRBJ2-1	TGTGCCAGTAGTATAGAGGCTAGCGGGGATGAGCAGTTCTTC	CASSIEASGDEQFF
TRBV18	-	few	TRBJ1-1	TGTGCCAGCTCACCAAGGAGAGATGAAGCTTTCTTT	CASSPRRDEAFF
TRBV5-6	TRBD1	-	TRBJ2-7	TGTGCCACCGAGACAGGGGTTGGGGGAGAGCAGTACTTC	CATETGVGGEQYF
TRBV4-3	-	few	TRBJ2-1	TGCGCCAGCAGCCAAGATCTGAGGGGGAGGGCCAATGAGCAGTTCTTC	CASSQDLRGRANEQFF
TRBV21-1	-	few	TRBJ1-2	TGTGCCAGCAGCAAAGATAGGTCAGAAACTAACTATGGCTACACCTTC	CASSKDRSETNYGYTF
TRBV14	-	-	TRBJ1-1	TGTGCCAGCAGTCCCTCACCGATCAGGCTTGAAGCTTTCTTT	CASSPSPIRLEAFF